Following are 14 T cell receptor beta chains from one sample sequenced in a study of blood T cells in healthy people across ages. Then a second PCR, running about 6 to 11 cycles, was carried out with a sample-barcoded 5' primer and a J-beta primer mix. TCRdb analysed the 5' RACE reads with MiXCR anew, one entry per CDR3 protein. The sample contains about 570,000 distinct CDR3 sequences, 25% to 30% of which appear only once. The sample consisted of blood. These receptor sequences come from a woman in her 70s in good health.

This clonotype came up many times. The V and J genes are TRBV24-1 and TRBJ2-5; D is ambiguous. Germline CDR1 reads KGHDR; CDR2 reads SFDVKD. The CDR3 extends over 13 amino acids. V was cut by 6 bases and J by 4 bases, with 11 bases left in between. The CDR3 DNA reads TGTGCCACCAGTAACGGACGGTCAGAGACCCAGTACTTC. This encodes CATSNGRSETQYF.

The chain recombines TRBV7-8 with TRBJ2-7; D might be TRBD2 (5 bases). From germline, CDR1 is SGHVS and CDR2 FQNEAQ. The CDR3 is 15 amino acids. The germline V and J ends were trimmed by 1 base and 3 bases, with 13 bases remaining between them. This CDR3 reads CASSLERTFHYEQYF. DNA for the CDR3: TGTGCCAGCAGCTTAGAAAGGACTTTTCACTACGAGCAGTACTTC.

The gene calls are TRBV2 and TRBJ2-2, with D maybe TRBD2 (5 bases). V was shortened by 3 bases and J by 6 bases, with 14 bases between the two germline ends. This CDR3 region has 15 residues. CDR1 and CDR2 from the germline V gene are SNHLY and FYNNEI. The CDR3 sequence is CASSDGRVSPGELFF. CDR3 DNA sequence: TGTGCCAGCAGTGACGGGCGGGTATCCCCCGGGGAGCTGTTTTTT.

V gene TRBV5-1 combines with J gene TRBJ2-5, with D perhaps matching TRBD1 (6 bases). The J call is in doubt because the DNA end fits TRBJ2-7 better. The length of the CDR3 is 15 residues. In germline, CDR1 is SGHRS, CDR2 YFSETQ. The CDR3 sequence: CASSFSVGTTYEQYF. CDR3 nucleotides: TGCGCCAGCAGCTTTAGTGTCGGGACAACCTACGAGCAGTACTTC.

The chain combines TRBV3-1 with TRBJ1-1; possible D gene TRBD1, 5 bases. Germline values: CDR1 LGHDT, CDR2 YNNKEL (reference sequence). CDR3 length: 14 residues. V was pared by 4 bases and J by 6 bases, with 15 bases between. The CDR3 nucleotides are TGTGCCAGCAGCCCCTGGATAATGGGGGCTGAAGCTTTCTTT. Protein product: CASSPWIMGAEAFF. The complete variable domain, with remaining parts taken from reference TRBV3-1 and TRBJ1-1, reads DTAVSQTPKYLVTQMGNDKSIKCEQNLGHDTMYWYKQDSKKFLKIMFSYNNKELIINETVPNRFSPKSPDKAHLNLHINSLELGDSAVYFCASSPWIMGAEAFFGQGTRLTVV.

The V and J genes are TRBV12-5 and TRBJ1-2, with a weak D call TRBD1 (6 bases). Germline CDR1 LGHNT, CDR2 FRNRAP. V was clipped by 1 base and J by 4 bases, with 19 bases between them. This CDR3 is 17 amino acids long. The CDR3: CASGLEPGTGYSYGYTF. For the CDR3, the DNA is TGTGCTAGTGGTTTGGAACCCGGCACAGGGTATAGCTATGGCTACACCTTC.

The J gene is TRBJ2-3, the V gene TRBV12-3 or TRBV12-4, with D unresolved. The ends were cut back, 8 bases at V and 4 bases at J, with 7 bases in the middle. CDR3 size: 11 residues. The CDR3 is CASGRADTQYF. The CDR3 coding sequence is TGTGCCAGCGGTCGGGCAGATACGCAGTATTTT.

This sequence joins TRBV6-1 and TRBJ1-5; D uncertain. The CDR3 length is 15 residues. V lost 2 bases to trimming and J lost 2 bases, with 10 bases between them. The germline V gene encodes CDR1 MNHNS and CDR2 SASEGT. The DNA for the CDR3 is TGTGCCAGCAGTGAAACCGGACGCCGCAATCAGCCCCAGCATTTT. This gives the protein CASSETGRRNQPQHF.

The chain carries TRBV20-1 and TRBJ1-1; perhaps TRBD1 as D (6 bases). V was shortened by 1 base and J by 4 bases, with 13 bases between the two germline ends. The length of the CDR3 is 14 residues. Germline V gene data show CDR1 as DFQATT and CDR2 as SNEGSKA (reference sequence). CDR3: CSARVLGAGTEAFF. CDR3 nucleotide sequence: TGCAGTGCTAGAGTATTGGGGGCAGGCACTGAAGCTTTCTTT.

This CDR3 is CASSPGWTSSGNTIYF. DNA for the CDR3: TGTGCCAGCAGTCCGGGCTGGACTTCCTCTGGAAACACCATATATTTT. The chain employs TRBV7-6 and TRBJ1-3; no clear D gene. Germline V gives CDR1 SGHVS, CDR2 FNYEAQ. The CDR3 totals 16 residues. V was shortened by 6 bases and J by 0 bases, with 15 bases between the two germline ends.

The chain is built from TRBV27 and TRBJ1-5; TRBD1 agrees at 8 bases. In germline, CDR1 is MNHEY, CDR2 SMNVEV (reference sequence). V lost 2 bases to trimming and J lost 5 bases; unmatched junction nucleotides: 2. CDR3 size: 14 residues. CDR3 protein: CASSLQGADQPQHF. In DNA form, the CDR3 reads TGTGCCAGCAGTTTACAGGGGGCGGATCAGCCCCAGCATTTT.

The chain is built from TRBV6-5 and TRBJ2-7; perhaps TRBD2 as D (5 bases). Germline V gives CDR1 MNHEY, CDR2 SVGAGI. V gave up 0 bases and J gave up 9 bases, with 18 bases separating them. This CDR3 contains 15 residues. CDR3 bases: TGTGCCAGCAGTTACTCTGCACCTTTGTTAGAGGGGCAGTACTTC. Translating gives CASSYSAPLLEGQYF.

Only a few counts were recorded for this clonotype. The chain employs TRBV5-1 and TRBJ1-1, with a weak D call TRBD1 (6 bases). The CDR3 contains 12 residues. The V end lost 3 bases, the J end lost 5 bases, and 8 bases lay between the germline ends. CDR1 and CDR2 (germline): SGHRS, YFSETQ. The CDR3 DNA reads TGCGCCAGCAGCTCCAGGGGAACTGAAGCTTTCTTT. This translates into CASSSRGTEAFF.

The table lists this clonotype with a few counts. The chain has TRBV6-2 or TRBV6-3 and TRBJ2-1; possible D gene TRBD2, 5 bases. TRBJ2-7 matches the DNA end more closely, so the J call is doubtful. This CDR3 has 15 residues. Germline V gives CDR1 MNHEY, CDR2 SVGEGT. The DNA of the CDR3 is TGTGCCAGCAGCCCCAGGACTCGCCCCCCGGTCGAGCAGTACTTC. It encodes CASSPRTRPPVEQYF.